What follows is one T cell receptor beta chain and its context. What it binds is unknown. This specimen comes from a study of cytomegalovirus exposure and HLA in healthy donors. Study summary: Caucasian-associated ancestry cluster membership applied to around 76% of under 450 genotyped donors. Study-wide findings and caveats: Usually a TCR sequence was rare, but some public TCRs were found in many donors.

This PCR relied on a set of 60 Vbeta primers and 13 Jbeta primers. Clones were sequenced by immunoSEQ multiplex PCR, and TCRdb holds only the in-frame ones, with some missing. The data hold over 50,000 clones, with about 80% observed a single time. This receptor was taken from a man aged 50 to 60 in good health and CMV-seropositive. Specimen: PBMCs.

In DNA, the CDR3 is TGTGCCAGCAGTTCCGGGACTAGCAACCAGGGTACGCAGTATTTT. It is translated as CASSSGTSNQGTQYF. The chain couples TRBV6-6 to TRBJ2-3; the match to TRBD2 covers 9 bases. V dropped 4 bases and J dropped 8; count of bases not matched to a gene: 10. This CDR3 has 15 residues. Germline loops: CDR1 MNHNY, CDR2 SVGAGI (reference sequence).